The clone carrying this T cell receptor beta chain was seen ten or more times. The target antigen is unknown. Germline assignment: CDR1 WSHSY and CDR2 SAAADI. The CDR3 extends over 16 amino acids. With V trimmed by 6 bases and J by 4 bases, 11 bases remained unmatched. The source of the sample is a study of post-analysis software for immune sequencing data. Points from the study as a whole: Relative to controls, patients with multiple sclerosis showed significantly lower normalized Chao1 diversity. Comparison of patients with controls showed a handful of TRBV segments more frequent in patients, TRBV5-6, TRBV5-1 and TRBV20-1 among them.

The TCR beta cDNA libraries carried unique molecular identifiers. TCRdb itself ran the PCR reads through MiXCR, one entry per CDR3 protein. The sample includes about 200,000 distinct CDR3 sequences, 29% of them seen just once. The J gene is TRBJ2-1, the V gene TRBV10-2; 8 bases are a match to TRBD1. The sequenced sample consisted of blood. The source is a girl between 2 and 17 years old with multiple sclerosis. DNA for the CDR3: TGCGCCAGCAGGACAGGGGCTACGTACGTGTACAATGAGCAGTTCTTC. It translates to CASRTGATYVYNEQFF.